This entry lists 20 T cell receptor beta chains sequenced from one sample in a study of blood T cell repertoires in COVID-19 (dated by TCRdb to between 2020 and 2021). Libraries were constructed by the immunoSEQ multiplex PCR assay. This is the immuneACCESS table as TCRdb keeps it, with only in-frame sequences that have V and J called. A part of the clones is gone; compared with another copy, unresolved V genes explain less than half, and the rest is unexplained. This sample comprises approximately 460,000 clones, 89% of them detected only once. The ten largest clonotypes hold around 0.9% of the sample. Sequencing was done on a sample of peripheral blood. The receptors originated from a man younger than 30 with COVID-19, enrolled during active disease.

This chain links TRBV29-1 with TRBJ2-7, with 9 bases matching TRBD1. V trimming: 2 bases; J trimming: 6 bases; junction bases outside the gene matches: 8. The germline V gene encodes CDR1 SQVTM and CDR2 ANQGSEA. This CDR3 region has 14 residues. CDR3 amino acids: CSVEIGQGSGEQYF. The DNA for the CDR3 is TGCAGCGTTGAAATAGGACAGGGGTCGGGCGAGCAGTACTTC.

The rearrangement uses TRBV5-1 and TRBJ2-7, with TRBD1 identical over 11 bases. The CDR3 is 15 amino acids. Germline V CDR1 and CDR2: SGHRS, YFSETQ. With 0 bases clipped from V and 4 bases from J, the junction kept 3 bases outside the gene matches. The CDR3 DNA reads TGCGCCAGCAGCTTGGGGACAGGGGGCCTGTACGAGCAGTACTTC. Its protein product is CASSLGTGGLYEQYF.

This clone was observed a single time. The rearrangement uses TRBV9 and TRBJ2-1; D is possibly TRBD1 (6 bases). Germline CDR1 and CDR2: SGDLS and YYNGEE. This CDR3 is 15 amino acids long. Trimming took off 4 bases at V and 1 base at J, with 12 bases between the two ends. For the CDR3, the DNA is TGTGCCAGCAGCCCAAACACAGGGTCCTACAATGAGCAGTTCTTC. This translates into CASSPNTGSYNEQFF.

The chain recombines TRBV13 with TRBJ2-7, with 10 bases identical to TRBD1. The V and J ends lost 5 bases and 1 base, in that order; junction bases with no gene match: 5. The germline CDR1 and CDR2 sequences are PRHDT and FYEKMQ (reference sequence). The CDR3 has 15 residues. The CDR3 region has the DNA TGTGCCAGCAGCAAGGGACAGGGGACTTCCTACGAGCAGTACTTC. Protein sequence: CASSKGQGTSYEQYF.

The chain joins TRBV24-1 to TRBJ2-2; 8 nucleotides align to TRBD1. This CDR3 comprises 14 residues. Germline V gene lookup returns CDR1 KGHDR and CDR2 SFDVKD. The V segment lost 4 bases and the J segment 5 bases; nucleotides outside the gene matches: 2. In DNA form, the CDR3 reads TGTGCCACCAGTGACTGGGACAGGACCGGGGAGCTGTTTTTT. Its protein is CATSDWDRTGELFF.

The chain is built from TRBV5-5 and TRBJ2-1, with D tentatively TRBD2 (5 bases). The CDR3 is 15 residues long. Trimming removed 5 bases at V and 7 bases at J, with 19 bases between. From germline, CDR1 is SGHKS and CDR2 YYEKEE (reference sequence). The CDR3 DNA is TGTGCCAGCAGGCCGAGGTGGCTAGCTTTGAATGAGCAGTTCTTC. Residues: CASRPRWLALNEQFF.

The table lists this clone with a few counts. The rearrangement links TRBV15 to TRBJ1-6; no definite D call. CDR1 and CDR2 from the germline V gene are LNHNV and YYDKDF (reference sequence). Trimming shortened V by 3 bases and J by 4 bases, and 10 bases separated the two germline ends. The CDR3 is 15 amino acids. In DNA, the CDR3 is TGTGCCACCAGCAGTGCGGAGGTGTATAATTCACCCCTCCACTTT. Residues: CATSSAEVYNSPLHF.

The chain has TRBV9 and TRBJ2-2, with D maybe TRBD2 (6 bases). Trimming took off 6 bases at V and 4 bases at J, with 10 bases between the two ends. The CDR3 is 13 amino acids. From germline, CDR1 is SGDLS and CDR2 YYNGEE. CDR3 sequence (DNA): TGTGCCAGCACGGTCGGGGGCACCGGGGAGCTGTTTTTT. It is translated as CASTVGGTGELFF.

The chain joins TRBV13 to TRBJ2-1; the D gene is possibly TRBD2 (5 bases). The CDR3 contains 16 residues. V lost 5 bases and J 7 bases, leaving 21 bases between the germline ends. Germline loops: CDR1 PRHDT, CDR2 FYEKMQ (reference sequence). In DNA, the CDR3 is TGTGCCAGCAGCCGCGACGGGAAGGCCTTGGAAAATGAGCAGTTCTTC. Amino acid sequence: CASSRDGKALENEQFF.

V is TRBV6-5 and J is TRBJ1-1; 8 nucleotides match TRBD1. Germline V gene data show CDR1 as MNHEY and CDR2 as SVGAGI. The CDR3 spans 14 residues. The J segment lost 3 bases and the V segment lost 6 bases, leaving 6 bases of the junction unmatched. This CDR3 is CASSAGGWDTEAFF. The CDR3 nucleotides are TGTGCCAGCAGCGCAGGGGGCTGGGACACTGAAGCTTTCTTT.

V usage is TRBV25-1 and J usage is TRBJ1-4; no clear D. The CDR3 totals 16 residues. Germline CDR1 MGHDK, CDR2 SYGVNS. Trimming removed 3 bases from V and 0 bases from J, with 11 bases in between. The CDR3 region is CASSDPGGTTNEKLFF. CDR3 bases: TGTGCCAGCAGTGACCCCGGTGGTACAACTAATGAAAAACTGTTTTTT.

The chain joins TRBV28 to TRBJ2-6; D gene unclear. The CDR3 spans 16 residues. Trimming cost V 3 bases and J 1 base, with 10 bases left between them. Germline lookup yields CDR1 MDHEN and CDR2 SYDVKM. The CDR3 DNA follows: TGTGCCAGCAGTTTGCCTACCGAGTCTGGGGCCAACGTCCTGACTTTC. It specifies CASSLPTESGANVLTF.

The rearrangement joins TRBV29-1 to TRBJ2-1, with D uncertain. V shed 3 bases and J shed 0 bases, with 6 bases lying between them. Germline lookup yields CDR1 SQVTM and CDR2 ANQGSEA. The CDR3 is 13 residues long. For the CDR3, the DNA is TGCAGCGTTGAGGTTAGCTCCTACAATGAGCAGTTCTTC. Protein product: CSVEVSSYNEQFF.

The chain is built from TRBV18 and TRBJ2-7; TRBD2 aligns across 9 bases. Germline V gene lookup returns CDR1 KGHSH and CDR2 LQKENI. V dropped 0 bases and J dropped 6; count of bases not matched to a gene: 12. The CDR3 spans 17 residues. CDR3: CASSPPFAGGLLGEQYF. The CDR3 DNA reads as TGTGCCAGCTCACCACCGTTTGCGGGAGGGCTGCTCGGCGAGCAGTACTTC.

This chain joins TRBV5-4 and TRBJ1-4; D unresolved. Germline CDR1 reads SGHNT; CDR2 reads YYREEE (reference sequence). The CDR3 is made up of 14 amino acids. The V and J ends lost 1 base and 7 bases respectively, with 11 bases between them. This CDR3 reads CASSLSGLGEKLFF. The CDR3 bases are TGTGCCAGCAGCTTGTCGGGGTTGGGTGAAAAACTGTTTTTT.

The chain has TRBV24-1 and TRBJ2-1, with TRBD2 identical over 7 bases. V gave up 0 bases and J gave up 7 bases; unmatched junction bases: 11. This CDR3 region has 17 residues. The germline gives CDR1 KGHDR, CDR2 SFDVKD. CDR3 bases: TGTGCCACCAGTGATTTGCCCCGGGGGGAGTCGAGGAATGAGCAGTTCTTC. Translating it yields CATSDLPRGESRNEQFF.

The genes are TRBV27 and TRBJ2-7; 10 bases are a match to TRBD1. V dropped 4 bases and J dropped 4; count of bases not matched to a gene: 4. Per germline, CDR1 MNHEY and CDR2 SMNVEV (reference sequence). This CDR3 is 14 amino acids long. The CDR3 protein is CASSWGQGPYEQYF. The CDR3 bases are TGTGCCAGCAGTTGGGGACAGGGGCCTTACGAGCAGTACTTC.

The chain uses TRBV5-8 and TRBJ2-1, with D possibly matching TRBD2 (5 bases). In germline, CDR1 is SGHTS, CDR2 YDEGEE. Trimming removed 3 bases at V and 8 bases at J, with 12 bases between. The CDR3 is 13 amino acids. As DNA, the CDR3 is TGTGCCAGCAGCTCCCTCCGGGATGATGAGCAGTTCTTC. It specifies CASSSLRDDEQFF.

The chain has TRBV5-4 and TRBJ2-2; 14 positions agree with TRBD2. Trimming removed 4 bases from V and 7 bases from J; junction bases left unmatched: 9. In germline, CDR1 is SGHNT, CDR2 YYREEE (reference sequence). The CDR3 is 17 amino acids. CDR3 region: CASSPPGLAGVGGELFF. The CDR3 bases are TGTGCCAGCAGCCCACCGGGACTAGCGGGAGTTGGCGGGGAGCTGTTTTTT.

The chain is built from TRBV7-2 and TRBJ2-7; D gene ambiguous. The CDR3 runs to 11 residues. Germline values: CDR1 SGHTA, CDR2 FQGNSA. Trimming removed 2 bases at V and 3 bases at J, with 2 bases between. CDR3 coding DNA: TGTGCCAGCAGCTTACTCTACGAGCAGTACTTC. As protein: CASSLLYEQYF.